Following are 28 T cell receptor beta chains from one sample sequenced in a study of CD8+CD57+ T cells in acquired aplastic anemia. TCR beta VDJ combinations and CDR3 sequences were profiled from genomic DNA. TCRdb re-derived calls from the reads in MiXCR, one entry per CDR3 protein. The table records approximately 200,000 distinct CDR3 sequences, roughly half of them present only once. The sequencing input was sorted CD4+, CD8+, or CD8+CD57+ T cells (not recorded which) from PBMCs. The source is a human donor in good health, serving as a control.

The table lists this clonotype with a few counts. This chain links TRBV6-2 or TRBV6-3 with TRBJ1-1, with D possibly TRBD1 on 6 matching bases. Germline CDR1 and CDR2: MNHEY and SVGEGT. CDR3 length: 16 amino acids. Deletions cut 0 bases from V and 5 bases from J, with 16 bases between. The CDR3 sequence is CASSYSIWGARTEAFF. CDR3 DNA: TGTGCCAGCAGTTACTCGATTTGGGGGGCGAGGACTGAAGCTTTCTTT.

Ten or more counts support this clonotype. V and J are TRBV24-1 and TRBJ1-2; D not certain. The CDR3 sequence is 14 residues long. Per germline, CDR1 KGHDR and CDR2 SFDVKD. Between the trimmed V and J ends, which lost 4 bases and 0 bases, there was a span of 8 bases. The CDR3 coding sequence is TGTGCCACCAGTGAGGGAACGTCTAACTATGGCTACACCTTC. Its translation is CATSEGTSNYGYTF.

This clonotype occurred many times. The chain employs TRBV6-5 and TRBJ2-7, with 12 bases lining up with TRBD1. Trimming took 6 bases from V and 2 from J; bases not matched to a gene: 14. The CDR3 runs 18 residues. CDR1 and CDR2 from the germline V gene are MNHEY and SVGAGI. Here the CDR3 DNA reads TGTGCCAGCAGCCGTCAATCCGGGACAGGGGGCCGGACCTACGAGCAGTACTTC. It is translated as CASSRQSGTGGRTYEQYF.

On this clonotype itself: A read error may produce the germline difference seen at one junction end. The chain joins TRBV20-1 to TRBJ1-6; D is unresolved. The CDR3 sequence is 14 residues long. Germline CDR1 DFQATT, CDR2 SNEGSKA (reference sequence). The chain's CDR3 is CGAPPRGFDSPLHF. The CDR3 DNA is TGCGGTGCTCCCCCGCGGGGTTTTGATTCACCCCTCCACTTT.

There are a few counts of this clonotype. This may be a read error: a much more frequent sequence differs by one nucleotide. The chain's CDR3 is CASSMTGNLEQYF. As DNA, the CDR3 is TGTGCCAGCAGTATGACAGGGAACCTCGAGCAGTACTTC. The chain uses TRBV12-3 or TRBV12-4 and TRBJ2-7; 7 bases agree with TRBD1. The V and J ends lost 5 bases and 6 bases, in that order; junction bases with no gene match: 7. This CDR3 comprises 13 residues.

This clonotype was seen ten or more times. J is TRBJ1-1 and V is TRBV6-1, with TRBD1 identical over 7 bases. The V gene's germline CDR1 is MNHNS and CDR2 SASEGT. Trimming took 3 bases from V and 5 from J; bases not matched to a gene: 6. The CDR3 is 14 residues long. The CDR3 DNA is TGTGCCAGCAGTGAGTTCCAGGGGGTTACTGAAGCTTTCTTT. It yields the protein CASSEFQGVTEAFF.

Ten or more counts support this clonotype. For the CDR3, the DNA is TGTGCCAGCAGTGAAGCCAGCCGTCCCGAGCAGTACTTC. Protein sequence: CASSEASRPEQYF. The chain combines TRBV2 with TRBJ2-7; unclear D gene. The CDR3 length is 13 residues. Germline assignment: CDR1 SNHLY and CDR2 FYNNEI. V lost 0 bases and J 6 bases, leaving 9 bases between the germline ends.

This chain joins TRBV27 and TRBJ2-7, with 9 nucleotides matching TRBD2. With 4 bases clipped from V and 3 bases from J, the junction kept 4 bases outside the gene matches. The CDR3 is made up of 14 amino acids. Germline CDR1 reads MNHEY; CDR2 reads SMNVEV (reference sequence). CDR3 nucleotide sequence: TGTGCCAGCAGTTCTAGCGGGGTGTACTACGAGCAGTACTTC. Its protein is CASSSSGVYYEQYF.

CDR3 nucleotides: TGTGCCAGCAGCGTACTAGCGGGGGGGCATAATGAGCAGTTCTTC. Translating it yields CASSVLAGGHNEQFF. The chain uses TRBV9 and TRBJ2-1; 12 bases are shared with TRBD2. This CDR3 region has 15 residues. Germline trimming cut 1 base from V and 7 bases from J; bases unmatched to any gene: 3. Germline CDR1 reads SGDLS; CDR2 reads YYNGEE.

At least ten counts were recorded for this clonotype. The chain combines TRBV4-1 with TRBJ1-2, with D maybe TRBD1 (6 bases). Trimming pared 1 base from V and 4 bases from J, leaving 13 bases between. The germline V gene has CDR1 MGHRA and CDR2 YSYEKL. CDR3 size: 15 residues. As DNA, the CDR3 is TGCGCCAGCAGCCAAGGGGGAACAGGGAGCTATGGCTACACCTTC. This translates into CASSQGGTGSYGYTF.

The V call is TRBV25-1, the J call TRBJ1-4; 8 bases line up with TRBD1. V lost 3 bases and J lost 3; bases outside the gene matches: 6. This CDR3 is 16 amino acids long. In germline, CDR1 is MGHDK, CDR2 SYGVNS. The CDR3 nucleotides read TGTGCCAGCAGTGACCCTGACAGGGGACCTAATGAAAAACTGTTTTTT. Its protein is CASSDPDRGPNEKLFF. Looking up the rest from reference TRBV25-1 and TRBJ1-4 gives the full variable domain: EADIYQTPRYLVIGTGKKITLECSQTMGHDKMYWYQQDPGMELHLIHYSYGVNSTEKGDLSSESTVSRIRTEHFPLTLESARPSHTSQYLCASSDPDRGPNEKLFFGSGTQLSVL.

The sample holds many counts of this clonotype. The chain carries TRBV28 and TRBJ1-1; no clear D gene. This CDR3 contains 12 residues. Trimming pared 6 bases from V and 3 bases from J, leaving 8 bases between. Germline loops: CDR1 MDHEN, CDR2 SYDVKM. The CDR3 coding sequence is TGTGCCAGCAGCATCCGGGACACTGAAGCTTTCTTT. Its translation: CASSIRDTEAFF.

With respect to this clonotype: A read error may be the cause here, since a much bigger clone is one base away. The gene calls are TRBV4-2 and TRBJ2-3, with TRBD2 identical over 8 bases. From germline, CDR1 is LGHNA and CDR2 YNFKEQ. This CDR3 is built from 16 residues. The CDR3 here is CASSPRGGGAPDTRYF. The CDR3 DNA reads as TGTGCCAGCAGCCCCCGGGGGGGAGGGGCCCCGGATACGCGGTATTTT.

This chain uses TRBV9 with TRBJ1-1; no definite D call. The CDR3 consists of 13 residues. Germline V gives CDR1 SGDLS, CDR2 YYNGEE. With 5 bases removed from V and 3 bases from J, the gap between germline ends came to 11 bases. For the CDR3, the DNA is TGTGCCAGCAGTACCGTGAAGGACACTGAAGCTTTCTTT. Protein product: CASSTVKDTEAFF.

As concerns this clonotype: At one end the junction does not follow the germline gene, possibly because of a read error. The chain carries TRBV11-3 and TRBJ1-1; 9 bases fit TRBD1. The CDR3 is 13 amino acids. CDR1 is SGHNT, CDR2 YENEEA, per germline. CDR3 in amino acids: CASSVDRGTEAFF. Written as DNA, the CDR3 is TGTGCCAGCAGCGTAGACAGGGGGACTGAAGCTTTCTTT.

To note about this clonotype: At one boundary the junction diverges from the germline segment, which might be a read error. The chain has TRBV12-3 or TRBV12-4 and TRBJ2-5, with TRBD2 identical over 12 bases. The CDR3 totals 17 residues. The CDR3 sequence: CATSDPPTSGGEETQYF. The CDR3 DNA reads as TGTGCCACCAGTGATCCCCCGACTAGCGGGGGAGAAGAGACCCAGTACTTC.

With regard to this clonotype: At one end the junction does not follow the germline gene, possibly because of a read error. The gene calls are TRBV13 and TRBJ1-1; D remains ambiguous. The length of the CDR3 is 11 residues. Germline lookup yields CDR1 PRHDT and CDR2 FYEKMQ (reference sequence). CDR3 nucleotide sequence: TGTGCCAGCAGCGTAGCTGCGGTAGCGGGGTTT. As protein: CASSVAAVAGF. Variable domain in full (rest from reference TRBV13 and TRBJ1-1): AAGVIQSPRHLIKEKRETATLKCYPIPRHDTVYWYQQGPGQDPQFLISFYEKMQSDKGSIPDRFSAQQFSDYHSELNMSSLELGDSALYFCASSVAAVAGFGQGTRLTVV.

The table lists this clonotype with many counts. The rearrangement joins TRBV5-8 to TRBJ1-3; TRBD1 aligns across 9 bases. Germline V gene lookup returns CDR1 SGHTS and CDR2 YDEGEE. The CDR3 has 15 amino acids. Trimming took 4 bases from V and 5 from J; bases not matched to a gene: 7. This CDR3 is CASSTGQGTRNTIYF. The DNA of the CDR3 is TGTGCCAGCAGCACAGGACAGGGGACGAGAAACACCATATATTTT.

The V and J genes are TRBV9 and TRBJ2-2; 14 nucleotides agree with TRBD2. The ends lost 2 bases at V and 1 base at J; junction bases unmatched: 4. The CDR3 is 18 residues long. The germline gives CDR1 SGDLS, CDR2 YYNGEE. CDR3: CASSVGLAGAVNTGELFF. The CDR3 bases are TGTGCCAGCAGCGTGGGACTAGCGGGGGCCGTGAACACCGGGGAGCTGTTTTTT.

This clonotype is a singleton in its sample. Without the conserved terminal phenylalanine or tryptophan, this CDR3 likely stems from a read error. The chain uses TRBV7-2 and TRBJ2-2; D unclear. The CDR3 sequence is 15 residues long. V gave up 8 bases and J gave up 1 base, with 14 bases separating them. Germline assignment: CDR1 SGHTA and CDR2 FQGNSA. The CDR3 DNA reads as TGTGCCAGCGGTACCCCTTCCTGGAACACCGGGGAGCTGTTTTCT. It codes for CASGTPSWNTGELFS.

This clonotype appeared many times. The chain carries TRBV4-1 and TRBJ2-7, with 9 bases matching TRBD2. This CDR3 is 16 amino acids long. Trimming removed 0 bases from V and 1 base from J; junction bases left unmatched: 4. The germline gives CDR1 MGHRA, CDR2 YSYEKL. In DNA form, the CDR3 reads TGCGCCAGCAGCCAAGATTTGGGACTAGCTTCCTACGAGCAGTACTTC. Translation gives CASSQDLGLASYEQYF.

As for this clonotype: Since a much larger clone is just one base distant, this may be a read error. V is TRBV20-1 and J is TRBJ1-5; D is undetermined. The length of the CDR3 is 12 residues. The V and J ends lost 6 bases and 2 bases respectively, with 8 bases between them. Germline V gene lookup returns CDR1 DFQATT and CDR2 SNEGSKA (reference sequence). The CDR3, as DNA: TGCAGTGCCTCGAGGGGCAATCAGCCCCAGCATTTT. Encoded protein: CSASRGNQPQHF.

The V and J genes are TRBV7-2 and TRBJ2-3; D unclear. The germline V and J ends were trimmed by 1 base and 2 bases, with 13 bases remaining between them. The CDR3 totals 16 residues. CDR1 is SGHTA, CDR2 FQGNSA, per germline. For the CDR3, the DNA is TGTGCCAGCAGCTTAGGGTCCTCCTGGGCCACAGATACGCAGTATTTT. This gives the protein CASSLGSSWATDTQYF.

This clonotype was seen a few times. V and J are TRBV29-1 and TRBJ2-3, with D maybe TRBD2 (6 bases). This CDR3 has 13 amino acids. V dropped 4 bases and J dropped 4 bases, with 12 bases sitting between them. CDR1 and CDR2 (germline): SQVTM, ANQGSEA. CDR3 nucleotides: TGCAGCGTTGCGGGAGATCAATCAGATACGCAGTATTTT. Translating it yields CSVAGDQSDTQYF.

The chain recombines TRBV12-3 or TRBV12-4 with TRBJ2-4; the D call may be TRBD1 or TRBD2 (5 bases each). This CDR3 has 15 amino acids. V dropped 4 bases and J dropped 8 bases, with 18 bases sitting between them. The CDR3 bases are TGTGCCAGCAGTTCGGGACCGTCGGGTAGTGACATTCAGTACTTC. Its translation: CASSSGPSGSDIQYF.

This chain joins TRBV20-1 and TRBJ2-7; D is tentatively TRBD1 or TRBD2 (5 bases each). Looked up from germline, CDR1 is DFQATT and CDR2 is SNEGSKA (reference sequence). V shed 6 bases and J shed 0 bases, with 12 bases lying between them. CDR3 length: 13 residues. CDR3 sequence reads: CSASGTYSYEQYF. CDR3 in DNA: TGCAGTGCCTCCGGGACGTACTCCTACGAGCAGTACTTC.

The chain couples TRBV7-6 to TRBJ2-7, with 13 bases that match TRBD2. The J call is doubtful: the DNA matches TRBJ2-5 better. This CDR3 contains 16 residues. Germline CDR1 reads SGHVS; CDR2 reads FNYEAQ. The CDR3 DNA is TGTGCCAGCAGCCGGACTAGCGGGGGAGGTGGGGAGACCCAGTACTTC. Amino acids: CASSRTSGGGGETQYF.

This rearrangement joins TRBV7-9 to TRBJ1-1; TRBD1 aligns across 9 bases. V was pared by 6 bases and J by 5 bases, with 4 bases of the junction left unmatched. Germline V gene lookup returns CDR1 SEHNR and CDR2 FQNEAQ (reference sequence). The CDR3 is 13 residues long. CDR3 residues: CASRRQGGTEAFF. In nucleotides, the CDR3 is TGTGCCAGCAGGCGACAGGGGGGGACTGAAGCTTTCTTT.